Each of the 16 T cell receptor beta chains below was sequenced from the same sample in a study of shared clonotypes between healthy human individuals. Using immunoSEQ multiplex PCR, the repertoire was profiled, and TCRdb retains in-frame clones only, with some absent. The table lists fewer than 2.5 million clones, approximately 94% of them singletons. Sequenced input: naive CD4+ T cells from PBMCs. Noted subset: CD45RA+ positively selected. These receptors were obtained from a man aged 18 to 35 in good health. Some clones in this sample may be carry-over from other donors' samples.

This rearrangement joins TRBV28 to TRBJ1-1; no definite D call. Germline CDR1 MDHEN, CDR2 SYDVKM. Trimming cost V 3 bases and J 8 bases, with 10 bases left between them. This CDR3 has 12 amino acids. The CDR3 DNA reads TGTGCCAGCAGTTTTGGTGTTATCGAAGCTTTCTTT. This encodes CASSFGVIEAFF.

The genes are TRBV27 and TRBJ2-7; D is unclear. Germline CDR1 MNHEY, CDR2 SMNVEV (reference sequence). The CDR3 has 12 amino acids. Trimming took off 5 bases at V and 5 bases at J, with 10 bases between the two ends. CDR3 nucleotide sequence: TGTGCCAGCAGTCCCGTCCCCCACGAGCAGTACTTC. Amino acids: CASSPVPHEQYF.

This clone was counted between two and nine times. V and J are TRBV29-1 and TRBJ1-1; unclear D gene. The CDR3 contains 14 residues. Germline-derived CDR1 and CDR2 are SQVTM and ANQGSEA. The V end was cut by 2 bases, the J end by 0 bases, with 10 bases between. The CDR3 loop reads CSVETSDLNTEAFF. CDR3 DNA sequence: TGCAGCGTTGAAACCTCGGACCTGAACACTGAAGCTTTCTTT.

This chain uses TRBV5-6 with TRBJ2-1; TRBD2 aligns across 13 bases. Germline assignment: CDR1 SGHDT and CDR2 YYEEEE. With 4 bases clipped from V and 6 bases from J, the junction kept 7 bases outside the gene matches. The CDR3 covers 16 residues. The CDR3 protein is CASSDVTSGRGNEQFF. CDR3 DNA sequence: TGTGCCAGCAGCGACGTAACTAGCGGGAGGGGCAATGAGCAGTTCTTC.

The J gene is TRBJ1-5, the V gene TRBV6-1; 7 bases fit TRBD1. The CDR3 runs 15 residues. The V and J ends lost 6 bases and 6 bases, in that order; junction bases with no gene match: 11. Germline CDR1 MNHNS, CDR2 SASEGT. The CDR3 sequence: CASRELDRVLQPQHF. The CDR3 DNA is TGTGCCAGCAGGGAACTAGACAGGGTACTTCAGCCCCAGCATTTT.

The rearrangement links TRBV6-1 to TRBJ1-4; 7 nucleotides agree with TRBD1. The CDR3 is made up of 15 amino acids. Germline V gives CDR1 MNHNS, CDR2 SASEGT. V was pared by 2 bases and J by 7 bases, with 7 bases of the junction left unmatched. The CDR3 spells CASSEPGGISEKLFF. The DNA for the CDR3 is TGTGCCAGCAGTGAACCAGGGGGGATAAGTGAAAAACTGTTTTTT.

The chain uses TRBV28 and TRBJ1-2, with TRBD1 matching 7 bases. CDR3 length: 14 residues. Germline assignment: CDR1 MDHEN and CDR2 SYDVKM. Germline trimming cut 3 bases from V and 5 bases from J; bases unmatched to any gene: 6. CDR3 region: CASSLGTELYGYTF. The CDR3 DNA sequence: TGTGCCAGCAGTTTGGGGACAGAGTTATATGGCTACACCTTC.

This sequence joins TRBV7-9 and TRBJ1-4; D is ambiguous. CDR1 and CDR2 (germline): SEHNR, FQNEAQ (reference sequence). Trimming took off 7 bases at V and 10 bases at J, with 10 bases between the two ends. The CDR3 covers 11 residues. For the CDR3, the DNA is TGTGCCAGCAATGGGCGAGGAAAACTGTTTTTT. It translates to CASNGRGKLFF.

As DNA, the CDR3 is TGTGCCAGCAGTGATTTAGGACCGAACACTGAAGCTTTCTTT. Translation gives CASSDLGPNTEAFF. The chain links TRBV2 to TRBJ1-1; D gene uncertain. This CDR3 has 14 residues. The V end lost 3 bases, the J end lost 1 base, and 9 bases lay between the germline ends. Germline V CDR1 and CDR2: SNHLY, FYNNEI.

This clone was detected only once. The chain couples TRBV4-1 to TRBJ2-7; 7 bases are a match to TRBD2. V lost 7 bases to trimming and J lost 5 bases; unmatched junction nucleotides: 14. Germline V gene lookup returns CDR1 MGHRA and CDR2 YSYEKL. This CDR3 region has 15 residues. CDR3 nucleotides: TGCGCCAGCACCAGATCGGGTGGGAGGGGACACGAGCAGTACTTC. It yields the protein CASTRSGGRGHEQYF.

The CDR3 nucleotides are TGTGCCAGCAGCCCAACGGACAGGAACACTGAAGCTTTCTTT. Translated, it gives CASSPTDRNTEAFF. The gene calls are TRBV7-2 and TRBJ1-1; D is perhaps TRBD1 (6 bases). The CDR3 has 14 residues. V lost 5 bases, J lost 1 base, and 11 bases lay in between. CDR1 and CDR2 from the germline V gene are SGHTA and FQGNSA.

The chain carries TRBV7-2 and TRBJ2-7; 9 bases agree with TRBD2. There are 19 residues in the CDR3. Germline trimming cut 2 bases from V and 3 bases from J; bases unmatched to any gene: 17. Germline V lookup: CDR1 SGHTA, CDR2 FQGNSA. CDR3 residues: CASSLMMRIVAGVSYEQYF. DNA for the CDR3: TGTGCCAGCAGCTTAATGATGCGGATAGTAGCGGGAGTTAGCTACGAGCAGTACTTC.

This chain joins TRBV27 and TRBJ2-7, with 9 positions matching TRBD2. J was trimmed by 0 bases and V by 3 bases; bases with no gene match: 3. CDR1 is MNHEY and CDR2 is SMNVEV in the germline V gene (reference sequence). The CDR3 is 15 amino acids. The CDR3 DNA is TGTGCCAGCAGTTTTATTAGCGGGAGCTCCTACGAGCAGTACTTC. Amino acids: CASSFISGSSYEQYF.

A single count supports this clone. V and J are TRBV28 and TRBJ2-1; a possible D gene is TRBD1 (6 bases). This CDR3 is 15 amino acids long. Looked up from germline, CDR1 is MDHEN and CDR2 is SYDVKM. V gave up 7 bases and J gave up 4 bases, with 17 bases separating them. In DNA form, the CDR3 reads TGTGCCAGCATCAACCGACAGGCCCTTTACAATGAGCAGTTCTTC. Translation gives CASINRQALYNEQFF.

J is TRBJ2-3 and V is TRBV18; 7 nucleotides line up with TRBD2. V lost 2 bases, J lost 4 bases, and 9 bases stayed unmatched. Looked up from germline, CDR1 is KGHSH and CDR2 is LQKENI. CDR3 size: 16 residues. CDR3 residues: CASSPYLTGGPDTQYF. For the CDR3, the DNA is TGTGCCAGCTCACCATACCTCACGGGAGGACCAGATACGCAGTATTTT.

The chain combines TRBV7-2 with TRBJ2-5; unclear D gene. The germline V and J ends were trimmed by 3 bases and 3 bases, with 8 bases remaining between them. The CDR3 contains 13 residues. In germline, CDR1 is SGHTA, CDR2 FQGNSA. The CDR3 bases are TGTGCCAGCAGCTTTACTTGGGAAGAGACCCAGTACTTC. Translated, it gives CASSFTWEETQYF.